This passage covers 28 T cell receptor beta chains from one sample sequenced in a study of blood T cell repertoires in COVID-19 (dated by TCRdb to the early 2020s). The library was produced with the immunoSEQ multiplex PCR assay. The source is immuneACCESS, and TCRdb retained only in-frame sequences with V and J called. Part of the clones is not carried over; for the studies checked, unresolved V genes explain less than half of this, and the remainder is unexplained. The sample table records roughly 370,000 clones; around nine tenths of these occur just once. The ten largest clonotypes hold roughly 9.4% of the sample. Sequencing input: PBMCs or T cells enriched from blood (not recorded which). The source of these receptors is a woman aged 45-60 years who had recovered from COVID-19.

The chain recombines TRBV18 with TRBJ1-5; D not resolved. This CDR3 has 13 residues. The germline V gene has CDR1 KGHSH and CDR2 LQKENI. The V gene lost 10 bases and the J gene lost 6 bases, with 16 bases spanning the gap. The CDR3 reads CATAPGDTQPQHF. CDR3 DNA: TGTGCCACCGCCCCCGGGGATACTCAGCCCCAGCATTTT.

The chain joins TRBV28 to TRBJ2-7; 10 nucleotides align to TRBD2. Trimming removed 5 bases from V and 2 bases from J; junction bases left unmatched: 6. In germline, CDR1 is MDHEN, CDR2 SYDVKM. The CDR3 length is 15 residues. In DNA, the CDR3 is TGTGCCAGCAGTCCTTGGACTAGCGGAACCTACGAGCAGTACTTC. Its protein is CASSPWTSGTYEQYF.

The rearrangement uses TRBV30 and TRBJ1-2; D perhaps matches TRBD1 (5 bases). There are 16 residues in the CDR3. V gave up 5 bases and J gave up 0 bases, with 19 bases separating them. The germline V gene encodes CDR1 GTSNPN and CDR2 SVGIG (reference sequence). CDR3 in DNA: TGTGCCTGGGTCTCTATGACAGTTGGAGCTAACTATGGCTACACCTTC. Encoded protein: CAWVSMTVGANYGYTF. Filled out from reference TRBV30 and TRBJ1-2, the complete variable domain reads SQTIHQWPATLVQPVGSPLSLECTVEGTSNPNLYWYRQAAGRGLQLLFYSVGIGQISSEVPQNLSASRPQDRQFILSSKKLLLSDSGFYLCAWVSMTVGANYGYTFGSGTRLTVV.

About this clone: The sample contains more than one DNA sequence encoding this CDR3. The chain combines TRBV4-1 with TRBJ1-1, with 11 nucleotides matching TRBD1. The CDR3 consists of 15 residues. Germline CDR1 reads MGHRA; CDR2 reads YSYEKL. The trim removed 1 base at V and 4 bases at J, leaving 2 bases unmatched. CDR3 in DNA: TGCGCCAGCAGCCAAGCGGGGACAGGGGGCACTGAAGCTTTCTTT. Amino acid sequence: CASSQAGTGGTEAFF.

This chain uses TRBV7-2 with TRBJ2-6; unclear D gene. Germline CDR1 is SGHTA and CDR2 is FQGNSA. The CDR3 sequence is 15 residues long. Between the trimmed V and J ends, which lost 4 bases and 0 bases, there was a span of 7 bases. CDR3 nucleotide sequence: TGTGCCAGCAGCTCGTTTTCCTCTGGGGCCAACGTCCTGACTTTC. Amino acid sequence: CASSSFSSGANVLTF.

The chain is built from TRBV6-5 and TRBJ1-2; a weak D match, TRBD1 (5 bases). With 6 bases removed from V and 8 bases from J, the gap between germline ends came to 16 bases. The CDR3 length is 13 residues. In germline, CDR1 is MNHEY, CDR2 SVGAGI. CDR3 in amino acids: CASRTWRGGGYTF. The CDR3 DNA sequence: TGTGCCAGCAGAACCTGGAGGGGAGGGGGCTACACCTTC.

V gene TRBV5-6 combines with J gene TRBJ2-7; possible D gene TRBD2, 6 bases. Trimming left V 0 bases short and J 6 bases short, with 10 bases between. CDR1 is SGHDT and CDR2 is YYEEEE in the germline V gene. The CDR3 totals 13 residues. The CDR3 bases are TGTGCCAGCAGCTTGGGGAGGGTGGGCGAGCAGTACTTC. It codes for CASSLGRVGEQYF.

The genes are TRBV29-1 and TRBJ1-5; maybe TRBD1 (5 bases). Germline loops: CDR1 SQVTM, CDR2 ANQGSEA. The CDR3 runs to 14 residues. The V end lost 2 bases, the J end lost 7 bases, and 15 bases lay between the germline ends. The CDR3 DNA reads TGCAGCGTTGAATCTGGACCATGGGGCCAGCCCCAGCATTTT. It encodes CSVESGPWGQPQHF.

This chain connects TRBV18 to TRBJ1-3; D unclear. The CDR3 loop spans 14 amino acids. Trimming shortened V by 5 bases and J by 0 bases, and 8 bases separated the two germline ends. Germline V lookup: CDR1 KGHSH, CDR2 LQKENI. The CDR3 nucleotides are TGTGCCAGCTCAGTAGACTTCTCTGGAAACACCATATATTTT. Translating gives CASSVDFSGNTIYF.

J is TRBJ2-7 and V is TRBV7-2; TRBD2 is a possible D gene (5 bases). CDR1 and CDR2 (germline): SGHTA, FQGNSA. With 3 bases removed from V and 7 bases from J, the gap between germline ends came to 19 bases. The length of the CDR3 is 15 residues. CDR3 sequence reads: CASSLQQTTPGEQYF. The CDR3 DNA is TGTGCCAGCAGCTTGCAGCAAACTACCCCGGGGGAGCAGTACTTC.

The V gene is TRBV5-8, the J gene TRBJ2-3, with D hard to call. This CDR3 has 14 amino acids. Germline CDR1 SGHTS, CDR2 YDEGEE. Trimming removed 2 bases at V and 0 bases at J, with 7 bases between. The CDR3 spells CASSLFVSTDTQYF. CDR3 sequence (DNA): TGTGCCAGCAGCTTATTCGTTAGCACAGATACGCAGTATTTT.

The rearrangement joins TRBV28 to TRBJ1-1; 7 bases are shared with TRBD1. The germline V gene encodes CDR1 MDHEN and CDR2 SYDVKM. J lost 11 bases, V lost 10 bases, and 22 bases had no gene match. The CDR3 has 15 amino acids. This CDR3 reads CATTPGDRTLWWAFF. CDR3 in DNA: TGTGCCACCACTCCCGGGGACAGAACCTTGTGGTGGGCTTTCTTT. Based on the CDR3 plus reference TRBV28 and TRBJ1-1, the full variable domain is DVKVTQSSRYLVKRTGEKVFLECVQDMDHENMFWYRQDPGLGLRLIYFSYDVKMKEKGDIPEGYSVSREKKERFSLILESASTNQTSMYLCATTPGDRTLWWAFFGQGTRLTVV.

This clone has only one observation. This chain joins TRBV3-1 (or the pseudogene TRBV3-2) and TRBJ1-2; D perhaps matches TRBD1 (6 bases). Germline CDR1 and CDR2: LGHDT and YNNKEL (reference sequence). This CDR3 has 16 amino acids. Trimming left V 0 bases short and J 8 bases short, with 19 bases between. CDR3 sequence reads: CASSQDRSLRGIGYTF. The DNA of the CDR3 is TGTGCCAGCAGCCAAGATCGCAGCCTCAGGGGAATAGGCTACACCTTC.

CDR3 protein: CASSLATASGDPYNEQFF. DNA for the CDR3: TGCGCCAGCAGCTTGGCAACGGCTAGCGGGGATCCATACAATGAGCAGTTCTTC. The genes are TRBV5-1 and TRBJ2-1; 9 bases fit TRBD2. The CDR3 is made up of 18 amino acids. Germline CDR1 SGHRS, CDR2 YFSETQ. Unmatched junction bases numbered 11, after V lost 0 bases and J lost 4 bases.

The chain couples TRBV2 to TRBJ2-3; D is possibly TRBD2 (6 bases). The CDR3 has 18 amino acids. Between the trimmed V and J ends, which lost 5 bases and 2 bases, there was a span of 23 bases. Looked up from germline, CDR1 is SNHLY and CDR2 is FYNNEI. DNA for the CDR3: TGTGCCAGCAGTCTGCTCAGGAGGGCCCGGGAGAACACAGATACGCAGTATTTT. Translation gives CASSLLRRARENTDTQYF. The full variable domain, rest sourced from reference TRBV2 and TRBJ2-3, is EPEVTQTPSHQVTQMGQEVILRCVPISNHLYFYWYRQILGQKVEFLVSFYNNEISEKSEIFDDQFSVERPDGSNFTLKIRSTKLEDSAMYFCASSLLRRARENTDTQYFGPGTRLTVL.

This clone was detected a few times. The gene calls are TRBV30 and TRBJ1-1; D is ambiguous. Trimming pared 4 bases from V and 1 base from J, leaving 4 bases between. The CDR3 length is 11 residues. Germline CDR1 is GTSNPN and CDR2 is SVGIG (reference sequence). Here the CDR3 reads CAWNRNTEAFF. CDR3 bases: TGTGCCTGGAATAGGAACACTGAAGCTTTCTTT.

The chain uses TRBV2 and TRBJ1-3; tentative D call: TRBD1 (5 bases). CDR1 is SNHLY and CDR2 is FYNNEI in the germline V gene. The CDR3 has 13 residues. Trimming cost V 7 bases and J 4 bases, with 11 bases left between them. This chain's CDR3 is CASMGGWGNTIYF. CDR3 nucleotide sequence: TGTGCCAGCATGGGGGGTTGGGGAAACACCATATATTTT.

The chain's CDR3 is CASSYGTGTNSPLHF. CDR3 nucleotide sequence: TGTGCCAGCAGCTACGGGACAGGGACTAATTCACCCCTCCACTTT. The chain employs TRBV7-2 and TRBJ1-6, with 9 bases that match TRBD1. Germline-derived CDR1 and CDR2 are SGHTA and FQGNSA. This CDR3 is built from 15 residues. Trimming at V came to 4 bases and at J to 6 bases, leaving 4 bases not matched to a gene.

V is TRBV19 and J is TRBJ1-5; weak D call: TRBD1 (5 bases). V lost 5 bases and J lost 4, with 18 bases in between. From germline, CDR1 is LNHDA and CDR2 SQIVND (reference sequence). The CDR3 has 16 amino acids. The CDR3 region is CASSAHQTGLNQPQHF. The CDR3, as DNA: TGTGCCAGTAGTGCACATCAAACAGGATTGAATCAGCCCCAGCATTTT.

The chain recombines TRBV7-8 with TRBJ2-3; TRBD2 matches 16 bases. Germline lookup yields CDR1 SGHVS and CDR2 FQNEAQ. The CDR3 has 18 amino acids. V gave up 5 bases and J gave up 0 bases; unmatched junction bases: 5. CDR3 sequence (DNA): TGTGCCAGCAGCCGGGGACTAGCGGGGGGGACTAGCACAGATACGCAGTATTTT. As protein: CASSRGLAGGTSTDTQYF.

The rearrangement joins TRBV28 to TRBJ2-5, with 7 bases that match TRBD2. The CDR3 totals 14 residues. From germline, CDR1 is MDHEN and CDR2 SYDVKM. J was trimmed by 6 bases and V by 1 base; bases with no gene match: 5. The DNA of the CDR3 is TGTGCCAGCAGTTTATTACTAGCGAGACAGACCCAGTACTTC. It is translated as CASSLLLARQTQYF.

J is TRBJ2-1 and V is TRBV10-3; 10 nucleotides align to TRBD2. Per germline, CDR1 ENHRY and CDR2 SYGVKD. The CDR3 spans 14 residues. The V gene end was trimmed by 6 bases and the J gene end by 10 bases; junction bases not matched to a gene: 9. CDR3 in amino acids: CAIRSSGGLSEQFF. CDR3 DNA: TGTGCCATCAGGTCTAGCGGGGGCCTCTCCGAGCAGTTCTTC.

The V gene is TRBV15, the J gene TRBJ1-1, with 8 bases aligning to TRBD1. V lost 0 bases and J lost 9; bases outside the gene matches: 6. The CDR3 is made up of 14 amino acids. Germline V gene data show CDR1 as LNHNV and CDR2 as YYDKDF (reference sequence). The CDR3 DNA reads TGTGCCACCAGCAGAGATGGACAGGGTCAGAAAGCTTTCTTT. It translates to CATSRDGQGQKAFF.

The CDR3 DNA sequence: TGCGCCAGCAGCCTAGGCGCAGGGAGGAGGGACACTGAAGCTTTCTTT. Residues: CASSLGAGRRDTEAFF. V gene TRBV5-1 combines with J gene TRBJ1-1, with D possibly TRBD1 on 5 matching bases. Trimming removed 4 bases from V and 3 bases from J, with 19 bases in between. Per germline, CDR1 SGHRS and CDR2 YFSETQ. This CDR3 region has 16 residues.

This rearrangement joins TRBV6-5 to TRBJ2-1; a weak D match, TRBD1 (7 bases). Trimming removed 3 bases from V and 4 bases from J, with 10 bases in between. The germline gives CDR1 MNHEY, CDR2 SVGAGI. The CDR3 totals 14 residues. CDR3 sequence (DNA): TGTGCCAGCAGTTATCAGGGGGGATACAATGAGCAGTTCTTC. This translates into CASSYQGGYNEQFF.

The DNA for the CDR3 is TGCAGCGCCTGGACAGGGGGGTTGGGCACTGAAGCTTTCTTT. Translating it yields CSAWTGGLGTEAFF. The chain recombines TRBV29-1 with TRBJ1-1; 10 positions agree with TRBD1. Germline CDR1 is SQVTM and CDR2 is ANQGSEA. The CDR3 spans 14 residues. The trim removed 7 bases at V and 4 bases at J, leaving 9 bases unmatched.

This clone has only one observation. The V gene is TRBV5-1, the J gene TRBJ1-4; 12 bases are shared with TRBD1. V trimming: 2 bases; J trimming: 7 bases; junction bases outside the gene matches: 6. This CDR3 has 16 amino acids. Germline CDR1 reads SGHRS; CDR2 reads YFSETQ. This chain's CDR3 is CASSFQGQGAGEKLFF. The CDR3 bases are TGCGCCAGCAGCTTCCAGGGACAGGGGGCGGGTGAAAAACTGTTTTTT.

The rearrangement links TRBV28 to TRBJ1-4; no firm D call. Per the germline V gene, CDR1 is MDHEN and CDR2 is SYDVKM. Between the trimmed V and J ends, which lost 5 bases and 6 bases, there was a span of 4 bases. CDR3 size: 11 residues. The CDR3 spells CASSVYEKLFF. The CDR3 nucleotides are TGTGCCAGCAGTGTCTATGAAAAACTGTTTTTT. The variable domain in full, with the rest retrieved from reference TRBV28 and TRBJ1-4, is DVKVTQSSRYLVKRTGEKVFLECVQDMDHENMFWYRQDPGLGLRLIYFSYDVKMKEKGDIPEGYSVSREKKERFSLILESASTNQTSMYLCASSVYEKLFFGSGTQLSVL.